The 20 T cell receptor beta chains below all came from one sample that was sequenced in a study of Ad26.COV2.S vaccination and SARS-CoV-2 variants. Sequencing used immunoSEQ multiplex PCR; TCRdb keeps in-frame clones, though not all of them. This table holds 350,000 to 500,000 clones, 80% to 95% found once. As to treatment: about 20 received Ad26.COV2.S at low or high dose, single or two shots; about 5 received placebo; per-sample allocation not given. Sampling was done on day 63 after the first vaccine or placebo injection. The material was peripheral blood, obtained in a trial of Ad26.COV2.S vaccine versus placebo. These receptors all come from a person aged 18 to 65 who received the Ad26.COV2.S COVID-19 vaccine or a placebo.

The table lists this clone with a count of one. The V gene is TRBV27, the J gene TRBJ2-3; D is undetermined. The length of the CDR3 is 16 residues. The V end lost 2 bases, the J end lost 0 bases, and 12 bases lay between the germline ends. Germline CDR1 is MNHEY and CDR2 is SMNVEV (reference sequence). The CDR3 is CASSLGPRISTDTQYF. As DNA, the CDR3 is TGTGCCAGCAGTTTAGGTCCCAGGATTAGCACAGATACGCAGTATTTT.

The V gene is TRBV7-9, the J gene TRBJ1-4; D may be TRBD1 (6 bases). The CDR3 totals 12 residues. V lost 3 bases and J 10 bases, leaving 9 bases between the germline ends. CDR1 and CDR2 from the germline V gene are SEHNR and FQNEAQ (reference sequence). The chain's CDR3 is CASSLEGGKLFF. CDR3 bases: TGTGCCAGCAGCTTGGAGGGGGGAAAACTGTTTTTT.

This rearrangement joins TRBV4-3 to TRBJ1-4, with TRBD1 as a possible D gene (5 bases). Trimming took off 1 base at V and 7 bases at J, with 13 bases between the two ends. CDR3 length equals 15 residues. The germline CDR1 and CDR2 sequences are LGHNA and YSLEER. For the CDR3, the DNA is TGCGCCAGCAGCCAAGGGGGGGAGAGGACTGAAAAACTGTTTTTT. Translated: CASSQGGERTEKLFF.

Comment on this clone: Other DNA sequences in the sample encode the same CDR3. The chain couples TRBV9 to TRBJ2-1; either TRBD1 or TRBD2 may fit D (6 bases each). The CDR3 extends over 15 amino acids. Trimming stripped 0 bases from V and 1 base from J, with 8 bases between. CDR1 and CDR2 (germline): SGDLS, YYNGEE. CDR3 nucleotides: TGTGCCAGCAGCGTAGGCGGGACATCCTACAATGAGCAGTTCTTC. Amino acid sequence: CASSVGGTSYNEQFF.

The chain recombines TRBV28 with TRBJ1-6, with D maybe TRBD1 (5 bases). The V gene's germline CDR1 is MDHEN and CDR2 SYDVKM. The CDR3 length is 15 residues. Deletions cut 6 bases from V and 7 bases from J, with 16 bases between. This CDR3 reads CASRNHGGGNSPLHF. The CDR3 DNA reads TGTGCCAGCAGAAATCACGGGGGAGGAAATTCACCCCTCCACTTT.

The genes are TRBV29-1 and TRBJ1-5; D is unresolved. V gave up 6 bases and J gave up 2 bases, with 8 bases separating them. This CDR3 contains 12 residues. The V gene's germline CDR1 is SQVTM and CDR2 ANQGSEA. The CDR3 loop is CSVGMGNQPQHF. DNA for the CDR3: TGCAGCGTGGGCATGGGCAATCAGCCCCAGCATTTT.

The V call is TRBV30, the J call TRBJ1-5; tentative D call: TRBD1 (5 bases). Germline CDR1 and CDR2: GTSNPN and SVGIG (reference sequence). The CDR3 length is 13 residues. V dropped 1 base and J dropped 4 bases, with 8 bases sitting between them. The CDR3 sequence is CAWSAGPNQPQHF. The CDR3 DNA reads as TGTGCCTGGAGTGCGGGGCCTAATCAGCCCCAGCATTTT. Combining the CDR3 with reference TRBV30 and TRBJ1-5 gives the whole variable domain SQTIHQWPATLVQPVGSPLSLECTVEGTSNPNLYWYRQAAGRGLQLLFYSVGIGQISSEVPQNLSASRPQDRQFILSSKKLLLSDSGFYLCAWSAGPNQPQHFGDGTRLSIL.

The chain joins TRBV6-5 to TRBJ2-7, with D perhaps assigned TRBD1 or TRBD2 (5 bases each). The V end was cut by 0 bases, the J end by 2 bases, with 11 bases between. Germline V gives CDR1 MNHEY, CDR2 SVGAGI. This CDR3 comprises 15 residues. The chain's CDR3 is CASSYSTGTTYEQYF. CDR3 coding DNA: TGTGCCAGCAGTTACTCGACGGGGACCACCTACGAGCAGTACTTC.

This clone was counted once. This rearrangement joins TRBV19 to TRBJ2-1, with 7 positions matching TRBD2. The germline V gene has CDR1 LNHDA and CDR2 SQIVND (reference sequence). The CDR3 consists of 15 residues. V gave up 3 bases and J gave up 4 bases; unmatched junction bases: 6. The CDR3 region is CASSMTSLAYNEQFF. The DNA for the CDR3 is TGTGCCAGTAGTATGACTAGCCTAGCGTACAATGAGCAGTTCTTC.

J is TRBJ2-7 and V is TRBV7-9, with D uncertain. V was trimmed by 3 bases and J by 2 bases, leaving 8 bases between them. The CDR3 contains 13 residues. The germline V gene encodes CDR1 SEHNR and CDR2 FQNEAQ (reference sequence). The CDR3 protein is CASSFMSTYEQYF. The CDR3 coding sequence is TGTGCCAGCAGCTTTATGAGCACCTACGAGCAGTACTTC.

This clone was detected only once. V gene TRBV9 combines with J gene TRBJ1-2, with D possibly TRBD1 on 5 matching bases. V lost 4 bases and J lost 8, with 12 bases in between. The length of the CDR3 is 12 residues. Germline V gene lookup returns CDR1 SGDLS and CDR2 YYNGEE. CDR3 DNA sequence: TGTGCCAGCAGCCTTGGAGGGGCCGGCTACACCTTC. It encodes CASSLGGAGYTF.

The CDR3 nucleotides read TGTGCCAGCAGTCCAGGACAGGGTAGGGCCAAAAACATTCAGTACTTC. It is translated as CASSPGQGRAKNIQYF. The chain couples TRBV27 to TRBJ2-4; 8 nucleotides match TRBD1. The trim removed 5 bases at V and 1 base at J, leaving 7 bases unmatched. The germline CDR1 and CDR2 sequences are MNHEY and SMNVEV (reference sequence). The CDR3 is 16 amino acids.

The CDR3 protein is CASSLLTSGQETQYF. The CDR3 DNA reads TGCGCCAGCAGCTTGTTGACTAGCGGGCAAGAGACCCAGTACTTC. The chain couples TRBV5-1 to TRBJ2-5; 10 nucleotides match TRBD2. The length of the CDR3 is 15 residues. Unmatched junction bases numbered 2, after V lost 1 base and J lost 2 bases. Germline V gene lookup returns CDR1 SGHRS and CDR2 YFSETQ.

There are a few counts of this clone. The chain has TRBV4-2 and TRBJ2-7; TRBD1 aligns across 9 bases. Germline assignment: CDR1 LGHNA and CDR2 YNFKEQ. This CDR3 region has 14 residues. The junction had 4 bases not matched to a gene; V was cut back by 1 base and J by 6 bases. CDR3 protein: CASSQVDRGTEQYF. The CDR3 DNA is TGTGCCAGCAGCCAAGTAGACAGGGGGACCGAGCAGTACTTC.

This clone occurred a few times. This rearrangement joins TRBV7-9 to TRBJ1-3; D ambiguous. The CDR3 has 15 amino acids. Germline lookup yields CDR1 SEHNR and CDR2 FQNEAQ (reference sequence). Trimming took 4 bases from V and 4 from J, leaving 14 bases between them. The CDR3 coding sequence is TGTGCCAGCAGCTCCTGGTTGGGAGACGGAAACACCATATATTTT. The encoded protein is CASSSWLGDGNTIYF.

This chain links TRBV6-2 or TRBV6-3 with TRBJ2-2; D possibly corresponds to TRBD1 (5 bases). V was pared by 2 bases and J by 6 bases, with 7 bases between. The germline V gene encodes CDR1 MNHEY and CDR2 SVGEGT. The CDR3 contains 13 residues. This chain's CDR3 is CASSYTGAGELFF. CDR3 DNA: TGTGCCAGCAGTTACACAGGAGCCGGGGAGCTGTTTTTT.

V usage is TRBV29-1 and J usage is TRBJ2-4; tentative D call: TRBD1 (6 bases). Germline V CDR1 and CDR2: SQVTM, ANQGSEA. The length of the CDR3 is 11 residues. V dropped 6 bases and J dropped 10 bases, with 13 bases sitting between them. CDR3: CSVDGTLIQYF. CDR3 nucleotide sequence: TGCAGCGTGGACGGGACACTAATTCAGTACTTC.

The chain recombines TRBV7-3 with TRBJ2-3, with unresolved D. V shed 2 bases and J shed 5 bases, with 8 bases lying between them. CDR1 and CDR2 from the germline V gene are SGHTA and FQGTGA. The CDR3 totals 13 residues. CDR3: CASSLVGGDTQYF. In DNA, the CDR3 is TGTGCCAGCAGCTTAGTAGGCGGAGATACGCAGTATTTT. Variable domain in full (rest from reference TRBV7-3 and TRBJ2-3): GAGVSQTPSNKVTEKGKYVELRCDPISGHTALYWYRQSLGQGPEFLIYFQGTGAADDSGLPNDRFFAVRPEGSVSTLKIQRTERGDSAVYLCASSLVGGDTQYFGPGTRLTVL.

The rearrangement links TRBV10-3 to TRBJ2-7; a weak D match, TRBD2 (6 bases). Looked up from germline, CDR1 is ENHRY and CDR2 is SYGVKD. With 0 bases removed from V and 4 bases from J, the gap between germline ends came to 10 bases. This CDR3 comprises 14 residues. The CDR3 nucleotides are TGTGCCATCAGTGAGTCCCGGGACTTTTACGAGCAGTACTTC. It specifies CAISESRDFYEQYF.

The CDR3 spells CASSLVTLNTEAFF. CDR3 DNA: TGTGCCAGCAGCTTGGTGACCTTGAACACTGAAGCTTTCTTT. This chain connects TRBV5-6 to TRBJ1-1; D is uncertain. The V gene lost 0 bases and the J gene lost 0 bases, with 6 bases spanning the gap. The CDR3 runs 14 residues. CDR1 and CDR2 (germline): SGHDT, YYEEEE.